What follows describes a single T cell receptor (beta chain). Its antigen remains undetermined. Within one base of it there is no much larger clone, and no base qualities were kept. The immunoSEQ Assay, a bias-controlled multiplex PCR, was used to amplify TCRbeta CDR3 regions from genomic DNA. In the source study's methods: The number of nucleated cells in each sample was estimated from the amplification of reference gene primers within the assay. To quantify the absolute abundance of each unique TCRbeta CDR3 rearrangement, sequence reads were collapsed and filtered. For each sample, productive Simpson clonality was calculated by taking the square root of Simpson's diversity index across productive rearrangements. Here the immuneACCESS table is served through TCRdb, limited to in-frame sequences with V and J called. Missing clones are a known gap in these copies; in checked studies unresolved V genes cover under half, and the rest lacks a known reason. V and J calls and clone size are as listed in that table; D and trimming were resolved from the DNA. This sample holds roughly 260,000 clones; around 93% were observed only once. The ten biggest clones cover approximately 1.3% of the sample.

The record originates from a study of blood T cell repertoires in COVID-19 (dated by TCRdb to about 2020). Context from the whole study: Collaborator samples came from the United States, Italy and Spain and covered acute and convalescent phases of COVID-19. The material from the prospective study consisted of cDNA or gDNA derived from T cells, B-cell-depleted T cells, or PBMCs. Subjects who had been exposed to COVID-19, were actively infected with it, or had recovered from it provided the deeply sampled blood TCRbeta repertoires that made up the dataset. A freely available public database, intended as a resource for researchers studying the immune response to SARS-CoV-2, is where the repertoires were released. Samples were obtained from the ongoing ImmuneRACE study (first 160 participants) and from over 1,000 subjects provided by 6 global collaborators. The sample metadata nearly always contained a de-identified subject ID, COVID-19 status, age in years and sex. Where available, HLA class I and class II types were obtained from metadata supplied by the sample provider rather than from assay-based typing. What the research found in general, with its limitations: Clinical and demographic metadata were provided uncurated, with the amount varying by source and participant.

Enrolling through a virtual design, the prospective study's participants ranged in age from roughly 18 to 95 years and lived across 24 United States geographic areas. Cohort assignment in the prospective study relied on participant-reported clinical history from a screening survey and a study questionnaire. Each participant in the prospective study had whole blood, serum and a nasopharyngeal or oropharyngeal swab collected by mobile phlebotomists. Additional blood draws and questionnaires over an approximately two-month period could optionally be provided by prospective study participants. Before DNA extraction, prospective study blood samples were shipped either frozen or at room temperature. The sample was PBMCs or T cells enriched from blood (not recorded which). This TCR was sampled from a human donor in a cohort exposed to, infected with or recovered from COVID-19 (not recorded which). The donor label of this sample is uncertain.

CDR3 region: CSASRSGGGNNEQFF. DNA sequence: TGCAGTGCTAGTAGATCGGGGGGCGGTAACAATGAGCAGTTCTTC. The chain links TRBV20-1 with TRBJ2-1; the best D guess is TRBD2, with 7 bases matching. V sheds 3 bases and J sheds 5 bases, leaving 17 bases between their ends. From the cysteine through the phenylalanine, the CDR3 covers 15 amino acids. The kept DNA is CDR3 alone, 45 bases in frame from the first base. The germline V gene encodes CDR1 DFQATT and CDR2 SNEGSKA (reference sequence).